This T cell receptor beta chain was identified during a study of blood T cell repertoires in COVID-19. Here immunoSEQ multiplex PCR was the method, and the copy in TCRdb shows in-frame clones only, minus some. The table has a few hundred thousand clones, approximately 91% seen once. The CDR3 extends over 11 amino acids. Germline CDR1 and CDR2: SQVTM and ANQGSEA. The J segment lost 7 bases and the V segment lost 6 bases, leaving 3 bases of the junction unmatched. What was sequenced was PBMCs or T cells enriched from blood (not recorded which). This receptor was obtained from a woman between 18 and 29 years old who had been exposed to COVID-19. The chain recombines TRBV29-1 with TRBJ1-2; TRBD1 agrees at 9 bases. Here the CDR3 DNA reads TGCAGCGTGGGACAGGGCCGTGGCTACACCTTC. It codes for CSVGQGRGYTF.